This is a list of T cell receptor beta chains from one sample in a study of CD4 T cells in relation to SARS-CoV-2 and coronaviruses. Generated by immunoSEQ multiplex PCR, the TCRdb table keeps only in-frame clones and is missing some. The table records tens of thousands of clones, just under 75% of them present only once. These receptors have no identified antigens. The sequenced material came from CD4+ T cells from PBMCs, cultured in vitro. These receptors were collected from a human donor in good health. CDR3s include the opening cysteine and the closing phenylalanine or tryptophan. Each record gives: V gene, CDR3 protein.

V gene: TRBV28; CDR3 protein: CASSLMGNYGGYTF
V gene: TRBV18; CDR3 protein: CASSAELAAQYF
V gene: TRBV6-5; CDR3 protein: CASRGQLYGYTF
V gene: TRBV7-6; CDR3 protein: CASSSGVGLNPRSYNEQFF
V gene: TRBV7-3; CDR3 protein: CASSLTVDHEQFF
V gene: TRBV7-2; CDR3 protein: CASSATHRDKTNYGYTF
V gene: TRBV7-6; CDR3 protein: CASSLAPGTGSEQFF
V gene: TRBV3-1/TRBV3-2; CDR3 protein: CASSLGSSGERGQFF
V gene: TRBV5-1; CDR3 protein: CASSRSSGRGYEQYF
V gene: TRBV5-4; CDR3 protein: CASSPRGGSSYNEQFF
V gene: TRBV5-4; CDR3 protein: CASSPSRDARYGYTF
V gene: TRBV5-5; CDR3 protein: CASTREQGSTEAFF
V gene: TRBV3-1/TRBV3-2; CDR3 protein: CASSQDQGTYNEQFF
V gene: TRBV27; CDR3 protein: CASSFSGTGGWNEQYF
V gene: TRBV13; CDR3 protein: CASRANSGSSYNEQFF
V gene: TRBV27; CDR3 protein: CASRGRRGLGGYTF
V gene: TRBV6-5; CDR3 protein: CASVTGGTNEKLFF
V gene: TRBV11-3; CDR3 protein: CASSLETGDEQYF
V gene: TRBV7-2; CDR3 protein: CASSPEPNKGYTF
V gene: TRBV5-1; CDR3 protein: CASKPGGATNEKLFF